Following are 4 T cell receptor beta chains from one sample sequenced in a study of cytomegalovirus exposure and HLA in healthy donors. Use of 60 Vbeta and 13 Jbeta primers characterized the PCR. The protocol was immunoSEQ multiplex PCR, while the TCRdb copy is restricted to in-frame clones and leaves out a portion. The table has about 160,000 clones, approximately 82% seen once. Source material: PBMCs. These receptors originate from a male donor in good health and CMV-seropositive.

This clone was seen a handful of times. V and J are TRBV7-9 and TRBJ2-3; a possible D gene is TRBD2 (6 bases). This CDR3 spans 18 amino acids. The V and J ends lost 5 bases and 0 bases respectively, with 21 bases between them. Germline CDR1 and CDR2: SEHNR and FQNEAQ (reference sequence). The CDR3 DNA follows: TGTGCCAGCAGCCCCGGCGGGGCGGGGCCGACTAGCACAGATACGCAGTATTTT. Translated: CASSPGGAGPTSTDTQYF.

The gene calls are TRBV7-9 and TRBJ2-1, with D perhaps matching TRBD1 (6 bases). The germline CDR1 and CDR2 sequences are SEHNR and FQNEAQ (reference sequence). Between the trimmed V and J ends, which lost 1 base and 2 bases, there was a span of 12 bases. CDR3 length: 16 amino acids. DNA for the CDR3: TGTGCCAGCAGCTTAGGGCTAGGGGGAGCCTACAATGAGCAGTTCTTC. This translates into CASSLGLGGAYNEQFF.

The chain couples TRBV30 to TRBJ1-4; D is possibly TRBD1 (6 bases). The CDR3 is 15 amino acids. V was pared by 2 bases and J by 8 bases, with 18 bases between. Germline V lookup: CDR1 GTSNPN, CDR2 SVGIG (reference sequence). CDR3 coding DNA: TGTGCCTGGAGTATGGGGGACACCAGGCACGAAAAACTGTTTTTT. Amino acids: CAWSMGDTRHEKLFF.

This clone was counted a single time. This sequence joins TRBV6-5 and TRBJ1-4; 7 bases align to TRBD1. CDR3 length: 15 amino acids. Germline values: CDR1 MNHEY, CDR2 SVGAGI. J was trimmed by 8 bases and V by 4 bases; bases with no gene match: 10. The CDR3 DNA sequence: TGTGCCAGCAGTTCAGCTGACAGGGTGGACGAAAAACTGTTTTTT. Its translation: CASSSADRVDEKLFF.